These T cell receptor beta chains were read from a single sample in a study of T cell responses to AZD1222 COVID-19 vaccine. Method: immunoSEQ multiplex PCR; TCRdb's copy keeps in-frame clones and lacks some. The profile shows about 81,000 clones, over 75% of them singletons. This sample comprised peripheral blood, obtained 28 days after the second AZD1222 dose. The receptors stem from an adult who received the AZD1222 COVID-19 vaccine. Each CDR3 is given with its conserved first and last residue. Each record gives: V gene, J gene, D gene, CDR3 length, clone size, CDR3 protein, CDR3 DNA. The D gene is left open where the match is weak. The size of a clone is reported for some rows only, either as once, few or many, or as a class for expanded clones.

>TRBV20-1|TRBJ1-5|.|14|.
CSASPTDSNQPQHF
TGCAGTGCTAGTCCCACAGATAGCAATCAGCCCCAGCATTTT
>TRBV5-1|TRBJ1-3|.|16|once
CASSLVSGNSGNTIYF
TGCGCCAGCAGCTTGGTATCGGGGAACTCTGGAAACACCATATATTTT
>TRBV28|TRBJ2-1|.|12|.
CASSAWGLGKFF
TGTGCCAGCAGTGCCTGGGGGTTGGGAAAGTTCTTC
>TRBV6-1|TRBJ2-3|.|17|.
CASSEDVGTFSTDTQYF
TGTGCCAGCAGTGAAGATGTCGGGACCTTTAGCACAGATACGCAGTATTTT
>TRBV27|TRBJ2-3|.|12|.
CASSLLMGTQYF
TGTGCCAGCAGTTTATTGATGGGTACGCAGTATTTT
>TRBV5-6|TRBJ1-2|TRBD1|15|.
CASSQDRGRIAGYTF
TGTGCCAGCAGCCAAGACAGGGGGCGAATTGCTGGCTACACCTTC
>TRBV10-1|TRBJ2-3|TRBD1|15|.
CASSESGTGTDTQYF
TGCGCCAGCAGTGAGTCCGGGACAGGCACAGATACGCAGTATTTT
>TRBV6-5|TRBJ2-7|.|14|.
CASRHQGIAYEQYF
TGTGCCAGCAGACATCAGGGAATTGCCTACGAGCAGTACTTC
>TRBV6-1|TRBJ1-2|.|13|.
CASSEQGPYGYTF
TGTGCCAGCAGTGAACAGGGGCCCTATGGCTACACCTTC
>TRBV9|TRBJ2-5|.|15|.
CASSPWGAEQETQYF
TGTGCCAGCAGCCCATGGGGCGCGGAGCAAGAGACCCAGTACTTC
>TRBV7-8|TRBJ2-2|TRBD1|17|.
CASSRVRDRGISGELFF
TGTGCCAGCAGCCGAGTTCGGGACAGGGGGATCTCCGGGGAGCTGTTTTTT
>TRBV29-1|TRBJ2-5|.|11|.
CSAKSGETQYF
TGCAGCGCTAAGTCGGGCGAGACCCAGTACTTC
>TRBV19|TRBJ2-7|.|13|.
CASSIYEGYEQYF
TGTGCCAGTAGTATATATGAGGGCTACGAGCAGTACTTC
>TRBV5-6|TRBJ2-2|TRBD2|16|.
CASSYEGTSATGELFF
TGTGCCAGCAGCTACGAAGGGACTAGTGCCACCGGGGAGCTGTTTTTT
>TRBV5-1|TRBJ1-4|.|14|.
CASSLQGTNEKLFF
TGCGCCAGCAGCTTACAGGGTACCAATGAAAAACTGTTTTTT
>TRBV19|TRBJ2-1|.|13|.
CASSIERGTEQFF
TGTGCCAGTAGTATAGAAAGGGGAACGGAGCAGTTCTTC
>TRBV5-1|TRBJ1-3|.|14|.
CASGEGTSGNTIYF
TGCGCCAGCGGGGAGGGTACATCTGGAAACACCATATATTTT
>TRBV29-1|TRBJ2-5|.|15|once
CSVEDQGLPGETQYF
TGCAGCGTTGAAGATCAGGGGCTCCCGGGGGAGACCCAGTACTTC
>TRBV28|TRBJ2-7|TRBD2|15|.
CASSFGGGGSYEQYF
TGTGCCAGCAGTTTTGGCGGGGGGGGATCCTACGAGCAGTACTTC
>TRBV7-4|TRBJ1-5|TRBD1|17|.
CASSCTGTGFWNQPQHF
TGTGCCAGCAGCTGTACCGGGACAGGGTTTTGGAATCAGCCCCAGCATTTT
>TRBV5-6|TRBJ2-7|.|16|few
CASSTSRTATSYEQYF
TGTGCCAGCAGCACATCCCGGACGGCAACCTCCTACGAGCAGTACTTC
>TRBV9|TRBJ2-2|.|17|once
CASSHPRGIMNTGELFF
TGTGCCAGCAGCCATCCTCGGGGGATAATGAACACCGGGGAGCTGTTTTTT
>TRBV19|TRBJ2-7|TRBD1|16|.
CASSIDRQGPMSEQYF
TGTGCCAGTAGTATAGATCGACAGGGGCCCATGAGCGAGCAGTACTTC
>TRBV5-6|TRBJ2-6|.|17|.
CARKMTVPFPGANVLTF
TGTGCCAGGAAGATGACAGTCCCCTTTCCTGGGGCCAACGTCCTGACTTTC
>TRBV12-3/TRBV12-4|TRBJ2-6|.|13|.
CASSFGGANVLTF
TGTGCCAGCAGTTTTGGAGGGGCCAACGTCCTGACTTTC
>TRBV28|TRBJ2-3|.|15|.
CASSLPQGPTDTQYF
TGTGCCAGCAGTTTACCCCAGGGGCCCACAGATACGCAGTATTTT
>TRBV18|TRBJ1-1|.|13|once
CASSPVLNTEAFF
TGTGCCAGCTCACCGGTCCTGAACACTGAAGCTTTCTTT
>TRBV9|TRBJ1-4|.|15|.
CASSVVPDTNEKLFF
TGTGCCAGCAGCGTAGTTCCAGACACTAATGAAAAACTGTTTTTT
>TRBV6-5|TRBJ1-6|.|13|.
CASRGNLNSPLHF
TGTGCCAGCAGGGGGAACCTGAATTCACCCCTCCACTTT
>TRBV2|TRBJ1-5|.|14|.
CASTGQNSNQPQHF
TGTGCCAGCACCGGACAGAATAGCAATCAGCCCCAGCATTTT
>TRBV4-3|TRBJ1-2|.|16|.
CASSQVSYSPNYGYTF
TGCGCCAGCAGCCAAGTATCGTACAGTCCTAACTATGGCTACACCTTC
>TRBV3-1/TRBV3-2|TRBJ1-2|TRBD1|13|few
CASSSQGDKGYTF
TGTGCCAGCAGCTCCCAGGGGGATAAGGGCTACACCTTC
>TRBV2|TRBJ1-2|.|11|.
CASSDMWGYTF
TGTGCCAGCAGTGACATGTGGGGCTACACCTTC
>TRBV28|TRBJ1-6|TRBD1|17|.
CATLTRKPGQLNSPLHF
TGTGCCACCCTCACCCGCAAGCCGGGACAGCTAAATTCACCCCTCCACTTT
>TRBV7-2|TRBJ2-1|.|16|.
CASSLILGTTYNEQFF
TGTGCCAGCAGCTTAATTCTCGGGACAACTTACAATGAGCAGTTCTTC
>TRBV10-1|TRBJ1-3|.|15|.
CASSEGQSSGNTIYF
TGCGCCAGCAGTGAGGGACAGTCATCTGGAAACACCATATATTTT
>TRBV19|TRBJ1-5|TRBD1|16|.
CASSTLQGGSNQPQHF
TGTGCCAGTAGTACTCTCCAGGGGGGCAGCAATCAGCCCCAGCATTTT
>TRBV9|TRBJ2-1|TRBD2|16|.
CASSVAGTSVYNEQFF
TGTGCCAGCAGCGTAGCCGGGACTAGTGTCTACAATGAGCAGTTCTTC
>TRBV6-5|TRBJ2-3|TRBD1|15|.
CASRIGQGWTDTQYF
TGTGCCAGCAGAATCGGACAGGGGTGGACAGATACGCAGTATTTT
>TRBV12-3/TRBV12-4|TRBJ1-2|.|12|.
CASRGQSRGYTF
TGTGCCAGCAGAGGACAGTCTCGAGGCTACACCTTC
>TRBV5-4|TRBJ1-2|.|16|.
CASSLWAPDPGPGYTF
TGTGCCAGCAGCTTGTGGGCACCGGACCCTGGGCCTGGCTACACCTTC
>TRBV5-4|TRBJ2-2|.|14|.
CASSFPPNTGELFF
TGTGCCAGCAGCTTCCCCCCGAACACCGGGGAGCTGTTTTTT
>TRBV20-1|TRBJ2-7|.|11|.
CSARVSYEQYF
TGCAGTGCTAGGGTCAGTTACGAGCAGTACTTC
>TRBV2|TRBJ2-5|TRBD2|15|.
CASSRTSVSFGAQYF
TGTGCCAGCAGTCGGACTAGCGTCTCGTTTGGGGCCCAGTACTTC
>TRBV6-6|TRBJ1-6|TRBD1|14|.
CASSSGTGNSPLHF
TGTGCCAGCAGCTCCGGGACAGGGAATTCACCCCTCCACTTT
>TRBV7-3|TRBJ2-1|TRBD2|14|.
CASSASGAYNEQFF
TGTGCCAGCAGCGCTAGCGGGGCCTACAATGAGCAGTTCTTC
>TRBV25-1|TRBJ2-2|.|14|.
CASRAGWDTGELFF
TGTGCCAGCAGAGCAGGGTGGGACACCGGGGAGCTGTTTTTT
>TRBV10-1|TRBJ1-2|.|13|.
CASSESGNYGYTF
TGCGCCAGCAGTGAGTCCGGGAACTATGGCTACACCTTC